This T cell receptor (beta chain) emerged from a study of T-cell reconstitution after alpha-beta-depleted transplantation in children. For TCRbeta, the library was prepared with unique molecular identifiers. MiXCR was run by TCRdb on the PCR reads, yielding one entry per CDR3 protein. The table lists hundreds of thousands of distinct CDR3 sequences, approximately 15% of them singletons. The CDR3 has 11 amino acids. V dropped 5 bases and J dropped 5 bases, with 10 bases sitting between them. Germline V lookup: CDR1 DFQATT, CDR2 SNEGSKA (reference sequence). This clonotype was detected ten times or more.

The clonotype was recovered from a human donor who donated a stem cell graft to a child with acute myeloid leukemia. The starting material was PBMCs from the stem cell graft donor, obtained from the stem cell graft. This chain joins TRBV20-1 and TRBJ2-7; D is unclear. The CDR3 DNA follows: TGCAGTGCTGCTAGTCGCGACGAGCAGTACTTC. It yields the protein CSAASRDEQYF.